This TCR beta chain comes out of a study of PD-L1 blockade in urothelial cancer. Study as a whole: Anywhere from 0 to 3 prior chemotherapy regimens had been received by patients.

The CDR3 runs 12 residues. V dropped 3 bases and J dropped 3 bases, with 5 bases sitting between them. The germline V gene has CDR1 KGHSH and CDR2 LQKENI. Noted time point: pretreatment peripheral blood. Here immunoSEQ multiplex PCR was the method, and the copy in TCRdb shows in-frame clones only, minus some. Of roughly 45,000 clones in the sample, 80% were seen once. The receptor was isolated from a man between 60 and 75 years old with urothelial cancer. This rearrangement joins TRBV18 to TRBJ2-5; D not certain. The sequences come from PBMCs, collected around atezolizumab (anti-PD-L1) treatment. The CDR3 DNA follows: TGTGCCAGCTCACCCTCAGAAGAGACCCAGTACTTC. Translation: CASSPSEETQYF.